This is a list of T cell receptor beta chains from one sample in a study of blood T cell repertoires in COVID-19. The repertoire was sequenced with immunoSEQ multiplex PCR; TCRdb's copy has only in-frame clones and lacks some. The table lists about 110,000 clones, 85% to 90% of them singletons. Material for sequencing was peripheral blood. The receptors were sampled from a woman between 50 and 59 years old with active or convalescent COVID-19. CDR3s include the opening cysteine and the closing phenylalanine or tryptophan. The order of the fields is V gene, D gene, clone size, J gene, CDR3 protein, CDR3 DNA. The D gene is left open where the match is weak. Only part of the rows carry a size: once, few, many, or a class if the clone is expanded.

>TRBV5-4|TRBD2|.|TRBJ2-7
CASSLPPGLAAEQYF
TGTGCCAGCAGCTTGCCGCCGGGACTAGCGGCCGAGCAGTACTTC
>TRBV19|.|.|TRBJ1-5
CASRPQGQPQHF
TGTGCCAGTAGACCACAGGGACAGCCCCAGCATTTT
>TRBV4-3|TRBD2|.|TRBJ2-3
CASSQDLPTSGRNTQYF
TGCGCCAGCAGCCAAGATTTGCCGACTAGCGGGAGAAATACGCAGTATTTT
>TRBV3-1/TRBV3-2|.|.|TRBJ2-3
CASSPPGAQTDTQYF
TGTGCCAGCAGCCCTCCAGGGGCGCAAACAGATACGCAGTATTTT
>TRBV4-1|TRBD2|.|TRBJ2-1
CASSRGGLAVLGNEQFF
TGCGCCAGCAGCCGGGGGGGACTAGCGGTCTTAGGTAATGAGCAGTTCTTC
>TRBV7-3|TRBD1|.|TRBJ2-3
CASSFGQGTDTQYF
TGTGCCAGCAGTTTTGGACAGGGCACAGATACGCAGTATTTT
>TRBV5-4|.|.|TRBJ2-5
CASSFRGSVETQYF
TGTGCCAGCAGCTTCAGAGGGAGCGTGGAGACCCAGTACTTC
>TRBV5-6|TRBD1|.|TRBJ1-6
CASSLGTGANSPLHF
TGTGCCAGCAGCTTGGGGACAGGGGCGAATTCACCCCTCCACTTT
>TRBV29-1|TRBD2|.|TRBJ2-1
CSVIAGVLYNEQFF
TGCAGCGTTATAGCGGGAGTCCTATACAATGAGCAGTTCTTC
>TRBV5-1|TRBD2|once|TRBJ2-1
CASSLEPSGAGGEQFF
TGCGCCAGCAGCTTGGAGCCTAGCGGGGCGGGGGGCGAGCAGTTCTTC
>TRBV28|TRBD1|.|TRBJ1-3
CASSSGGYGNTIYF
TGTGCCAGCAGTTCAGGGGGGTATGGAAACACCATATATTTT
>TRBV28|.|.|TRBJ1-5
CASTGHINQPQHF
TGTGCCAGCACCGGACATATCAATCAGCCCCAGCATTTT
>TRBV6-2/TRBV6-3|.|.|TRBJ2-1
CASSPHPYNEQFF
TGTGCCAGCAGTCCACACCCGTACAATGAGCAGTTCTTC
>TRBV28|.|.|TRBJ1-4
CASRTPLRGTNEKLFF
TGTGCCAGCAGAACCCCTTTACGGGGTACTAATGAAAAACTGTTTTTT
>TRBV5-4|TRBD2|.|TRBJ2-2
CASSLTGTSLGELFF
TGTGCCAGCAGCTTGACCGGGACTAGCCTCGGGGAGCTGTTTTTT
>TRBV24-1|.|.|TRBJ2-3
CATSDLGQGLSDTQYF
TGTGCCACCAGTGATTTAGGGCAGGGGCTCTCAGATACGCAGTATTTT
>TRBV28|TRBD1|few|TRBJ1-5
CASSKGTGMDQPQHF
TGTGCCAGCAGTAAAGGGACAGGGATGGATCAGCCCCAGCATTTT
>TRBV14|.|.|TRBJ2-7
CASSHLHEQYF
TGTGCCAGCAGCCATCTCCACGAGCAGTACTTC
>TRBV2|TRBD2|.|TRBJ2-7
CASKRTSIYEQYF
TGTGCCAGCAAGCGGACTAGCATATACGAGCAGTACTTC
>TRBV7-9|TRBD1|.|TRBJ1-2
CASSPLGGQGYGYTF
TGTGCCAGCAGCCCCCTCGGGGGACAGGGCTATGGCTACACCTTC
>TRBV4-1|.|few|TRBJ2-7
CASSQYGPEGGPYEQYF
TGCGCCAGCAGCCAATACGGACCGGAAGGGGGTCCCTACGAGCAGTACTTC
>TRBV12-3/TRBV12-4|.|.|TRBJ2-3
CASSTSGTQYF
TGTGCCAGCAGCACCTCCGGTACGCAGTATTTT
>TRBV12-3/TRBV12-4|.|few|TRBJ1-6
CASSRSSSSPLHF
TGTGCCAGCTCTCGTTCAAGTAGTTCACCCCTCCACTTT
>TRBV7-2|TRBD1|few|TRBJ1-3
CASSHGQGGNTIYF
TGTGCCAGCAGCCACGGACAGGGAGGAAACACCATATATTTT
>TRBV19|TRBD1|.|TRBJ2-2
CASSTGTDPPGELFF
TGTGCCAGTAGTACCGGGACAGACCCTCCCGGGGAGCTGTTTTTT
>TRBV28|.|.|TRBJ2-3
CASRDSHTDTQYF
TGTGCCAGCCGGGACTCTCACACAGATACGCAGTATTTT
>TRBV9|.|.|TRBJ2-1
CASSSPNIEQFF
TGTGCCAGCAGCTCACCTAATATCGAGCAGTTCTTC
>TRBV30|TRBD1|.|TRBJ2-1
CAWSEWDRVTDEQFF
TGTGCCTGGAGTGAATGGGACAGGGTAACTGATGAGCAGTTCTTC
>TRBV4-3|.|.|TRBJ2-1
CASSQEPGYNEQFF
TGCGCCAGCAGCCAAGAACCGGGCTACAATGAGCAGTTCTTC
>TRBV19|TRBD2|.|TRBJ2-1
CASSIWWLAGISSYNEQFF
TGTGCCAGTAGTATCTGGTGGCTAGCGGGGATCAGCTCCTACAATGAGCAGTTCTTC
>TRBV29-1|.|.|TRBJ1-3
CSVEAELGQHSGNTIYF
TGCAGCGTTGAAGCGGAGTTAGGACAACACTCTGGAAACACCATATATTTT
>TRBV12-3/TRBV12-4|TRBD2|.|TRBJ2-5
CASSLGLARAQYF
TGTGCCAGCAGTCTGGGACTAGCTAGAGCCCAGTACTTC
>TRBV5-6|TRBD1|.|TRBJ2-3
CASSWGQGADTQYF
TGTGCCAGCAGCTGGGGACAGGGCGCAGATACGCAGTATTTT
>TRBV6-2/TRBV6-3|.|.|TRBJ2-6
CASSVRQSSGANVLTF
TGTGCCAGCAGTGTACGACAGAGCTCTGGGGCCAACGTCCTGACTTTC
>TRBV10-3|.|few|TRBJ1-2
CAIRRTGTTEGYTF
TGTGCCATCAGGAGAACAGGGACTACTGAGGGCTACACCTTC
>TRBV5-4|.|.|TRBJ2-2
CASSPRGGETGELFF
TGTGCCAGCAGCCCGAGGGGGGGCGAAACCGGGGAGCTGTTTTTT
>TRBV2|.|.|TRBJ2-3
CASQGRTSTDTQYF
TGTGCCAGCCAAGGGAGGACCAGCACAGATACGCAGTATTTT
>TRBV24-1|TRBD1|.|TRBJ1-1
CATADTGGTEAFF
TGTGCCACCGCGGATACAGGGGGGACTGAAGCTTTCTTT
>TRBV5-3|.|.|TRBJ2-3
CASRRTDTQYF
TGTGCCAGTCGGAGAACAGATACGCAGTATTTT
>TRBV19|TRBD1|.|TRBJ1-5
CASSSETGSERQPQHF
TGTGCCAGTAGTTCCGAGACAGGGTCGGAGAGGCAGCCCCAGCATTTT
>TRBV6-5|TRBD1|.|TRBJ1-4
CASDRGEKLFF
TGTGCCAGCGACAGGGGGGAAAAACTGTTTTTT
>TRBV5-5|TRBD2|.|TRBJ2-2
CASSSTSGRAGGELFF
TGTGCCAGCAGCTCGACTAGCGGGAGGGCCGGCGGGGAGCTGTTTTTT
>TRBV3-1/TRBV3-2|.|.|TRBJ2-2
CASSLIQATGELFF
TGTGCCAGCAGCCTCATACAGGCCACCGGGGAGCTGTTTTTT
>TRBV11-2|.|once|TRBJ2-5
CASSLEISGRETQYF
TGTGCCAGCAGCTTAGAAATTAGCGGCAGGGAGACCCAGTACTTC
>TRBV7-6|TRBD1|.|TRBJ2-3
CASSLAGQGMDTQYF
TGTGCCAGCAGCTTGGCGGGACAGGGGATGGATACGCAGTATTTT
>TRBV5-4|.|.|TRBJ2-1
CASSLAYGAYNEQFF
TGTGCCAGCAGCTTGGCCTACGGGGCCTACAATGAGCAGTTCTTC
>TRBV6-4|TRBD1|.|TRBJ1-4
CASRESGGRNEKLFF
TGTGCCAGCAGAGAATCAGGGGGGAGGAATGAAAAACTGTTTTTT
>TRBV6-6|.|.|TRBJ1-1
CASSSGYRVNTEAFF
TGTGCCAGCAGTTCGGGGTACAGGGTGAACACTGAAGCTTTCTTT
>TRBV9|.|.|TRBJ2-3
CASSPNTDTQYF
TGTGCCAGCAGCCCTAACACAGATACGCAGTATTTT
>TRBV30|TRBD2|.|TRBJ2-2
CAWSPGGKPGELFF
TGTGCCTGGAGTCCCGGGGGGAAGCCCGGGGAGCTGTTTTTT
>TRBV19|.|.|TRBJ2-5
CASSIGGTQVETQYF
TGTGCCAGTAGTATAGGAGGAACCCAAGTGGAGACCCAGTACTTC
>TRBV5-1|.|once|TRBJ2-3
CASSHGTGSTDTQYF
TGCGCCAGCAGCCACGGGACTGGGAGCACAGATACGCAGTATTTT
>TRBV6-2/TRBV6-3|TRBD1|.|TRBJ1-5
CASSSGGNSNQPQHF
TGTGCCAGCAGCTCAGGGGGAAATAGCAATCAGCCCCAGCATTTT
>TRBV14|TRBD2|.|TRBJ2-3
CASSQVFGRAGADTQYF
TGTGCCAGCAGCCAAGTTTTCGGGAGGGCCGGGGCAGATACGCAGTATTTT
>TRBV5-1|.|.|TRBJ2-1
CASSLGGATYNEQFF
TGCGCCAGCAGCTTAGGGGGAGCCACCTACAATGAGCAGTTCTTC